Presented here are 30 T cell receptor beta chains from one specimen sequenced in a study of response to subunit inactivated influenza vaccine (dated by TCRdb to the late 2010s). Libraries were made using RT-PCR. The sample was run on an Illumina HiSeq 2500. The public reads were reanalyzed by TCRdb: fastp trimming at Q25, MiXCR alignment, in-frame beta chains only. Rows are unified per CDR3 protein, each entry keeping the most common DNA and genes. The table for this sample lists around 750,000 distinct CDR3 sequences; approximately 22% of them were counted only once. The top ten constitute about 9.4% of the sample. The input for sequencing was PBMCs from blood, taken more than 4 days after vaccination. All receptors derive from a man between 45 and 60 years old who received an inactivated influenza vaccine. Donor details come from another sample of the same person, matched by shared clones.

J is TRBJ2-1 and V is TRBV12-3 or TRBV12-4, with D hard to call. The CDR3 is 15 residues long. V gave up 6 bases and J gave up 8 bases, with 20 bases separating them. CDR3 region: CASSLVASVIDEQFF. The CDR3 DNA is TGTGCCAGCAGCCTCGTAGCAAGTGTCATCGATGAGCAGTTCTTC.

This clonotype was counted a few times. The chain uses TRBV11-2 and TRBJ2-5; no firm D call. V was pared by 3 bases and J by 5 bases, with 16 bases between. The germline V gene has CDR1 SGHAT and CDR2 FQNNGV. CDR3 size: 15 residues. The CDR3 reads CASSLLTTMGETQYF. The DNA of the CDR3 is TGTGCCAGCAGCTTGTTGACAACCATGGGGGAGACCCAGTACTTC. Supplemented by reference TRBV11-2 and TRBJ2-5, the full variable domain reads EAGVAQSPRYKIIEKRQSVAFWCNPISGHATLYWYQQILGQGPKLLIQFQNNGVVDDSQLPKDRFSAERLKGVDSTLKIQPAKLEDSAVYLCASSLLTTMGETQYFGPGTRLLVL.

In this sample, this clonotype turned up a few times. The chain links TRBV12-3 or TRBV12-4 to TRBJ2-7, with 15 bases fitting TRBD2. This CDR3 contains 17 residues. V trimming: 6 bases; J trimming: 4 bases; junction bases outside the gene matches: 10. This chain's CDR3 is CASRDGLAGGYGYEQYF. In DNA form, the CDR3 reads TGTGCCAGCAGGGACGGACTAGCGGGGGGGTATGGGTACGAGCAGTACTTC.

This clonotype was picked up a small number of times. This chain uses TRBV6-2 or TRBV6-3 with TRBJ1-1; D is unresolved. This CDR3 has 13 amino acids. In germline, CDR1 is MNHEY, CDR2 SVGEGT. V lost 2 bases and J lost 2, with 6 bases in between. In nucleotides, the CDR3 is TGTGCCAGCAGTTACGGATATAACACTGAAGCTTTCTTT. Its protein is CASSYGYNTEAFF.

This clonotype was observed a single time. This chain connects TRBV7-9 to TRBJ2-3, with 7 bases aligning to TRBD2. Per germline, CDR1 SEHNR and CDR2 FQNEAQ (reference sequence). Trimming removed 2 bases from V and 0 bases from J; junction bases left unmatched: 5. The CDR3 is 16 amino acids. The CDR3 here is CASSLRLAASTDTQYF. The CDR3 DNA reads TGTGCCAGCAGCTTAAGACTAGCAGCCAGCACAGATACGCAGTATTTT.

V is TRBV9 and J is TRBJ2-3; D is undetermined. CDR1 SGDLS and CDR2 YYNGEE come from the germline V gene. CDR3 length: 15 residues. V was trimmed by 0 bases and J by 0 bases, leaving 8 bases between them. This CDR3 reads CASSVGTTSTDTQYF. The CDR3 DNA sequence: TGTGCCAGCAGCGTAGGGACCACAAGCACAGATACGCAGTATTTT. The full variable domain, completed using reference TRBV9 and TRBJ2-3, is DSGVTQTPKHLITATGQRVTLRCSPRSGDLSVYWYQQSLDQGLQFLIQYYNGEERAKGNILERFSAQQFPDLHSELNLSSLELGDSALYFCASSVGTTSTDTQYFGPGTRLTVL.

This clonotype was recorded a few times. The rearrangement links TRBV29-1 to TRBJ2-5; the D call may be TRBD1 or TRBD2 (6 bases each). This CDR3 spans 13 amino acids. Trimming took 4 bases from V and 7 from J, leaving 16 bases between them. Germline V gene lookup returns CDR1 SQVTM and CDR2 ANQGSEA. The CDR3 DNA is TGCAGCGTTGGTGCGGGACACCTGAGGACCCAGTACTTC. This encodes CSVGAGHLRTQYF.

V usage is TRBV7-2 and J usage is TRBJ2-5; 11 nucleotides align to TRBD2. Per germline, CDR1 SGHTA and CDR2 FQGNSA. The junction had 8 bases not matched to a gene; V was cut back by 3 bases and J by 2 bases. This CDR3 spans 17 amino acids. CDR3 sequence reads: CASSFLPGLAAQETQYF. In DNA, the CDR3 is TGTGCCAGCAGCTTCTTACCGGGACTAGCGGCTCAAGAGACCCAGTACTTC.

The CDR3 DNA sequence: TGTGCCAGCTCACCAGGGGGCAGGCTGGGCGGCTACACCTTC. It translates to CASSPGGRLGGYTF. The rearrangement uses TRBV18 and TRBJ1-2; D is perhaps TRBD1 (6 bases). The germline V gene encodes CDR1 KGHSH and CDR2 LQKENI. V was shortened by 2 bases and J by 8 bases, with 15 bases between the two germline ends. This CDR3 comprises 14 residues. Using reference TRBV18 and TRBJ1-2 for the parts outside the CDR3, the full variable domain is NAGVMQNPRHLVRRRGQEARLRCSPMKGHSHVYWYRQLPEEGLKFMVYLQKENIIDESGMPKERFSAEFPKEGPSILRIQQVVRGDSAAYFCASSPGGRLGGYTFGSGTRLTVV.

The chain couples TRBV5-1 to TRBJ1-1; D possibly corresponds to TRBD1 (6 bases). This CDR3 contains 17 residues. Trimming removed 1 base from V and 4 bases from J, with 20 bases in between. Germline lookup yields CDR1 SGHRS and CDR2 YFSETQ. The CDR3, as DNA: TGCGCCAGCAGCTTGTCGGGACAACTCTTAAAGGGCACTGAAGCTTTCTTT. Translation gives CASSLSGQLLKGTEAFF.

The chain is built from TRBV10-3 and TRBJ2-7; 14 positions match TRBD2. After removal of 4 bases from V and 8 bases from J, the junction contained 13 bases not matched to a gene. The length of the CDR3 is 17 residues. Germline values: CDR1 ENHRY, CDR2 SYGVKD. The CDR3 protein is CAISVGGLGLAGEKQYF. DNA for the CDR3: TGTGCCATCAGTGTAGGGGGCCTGGGACTAGCGGGAGAGAAGCAGTACTTC.

This clonotype was observed a few times. The rearrangement links TRBV15 to TRBJ2-7; 7 bases map to TRBD1. The junction had 5 bases not matched to a gene; V was cut back by 2 bases and J by 1 base. The CDR3 is made up of 15 amino acids. Germline CDR1 and CDR2: LNHNV and YYDKDF (reference sequence). The CDR3 coding sequence is TGTGCCACCAGCAGACCAAACAGGGGATCCTACGAGCAGTACTTC. It translates to CATSRPNRGSYEQYF.

This clonotype was seen only a few times. The V call is TRBV4-3, the J call TRBJ2-1, with D possibly TRBD1 on 6 matching bases. Trimming shortened V by 4 bases and J by 0 bases, and 13 bases separated the two germline ends. The CDR3 has 16 amino acids. Germline values: CDR1 LGHNA, CDR2 YSLEER. CDR3 amino acids: CASSPADSYSYNEQFF. The CDR3 coding sequence is TGCGCCAGCAGCCCCGCGGACAGCTACTCCTACAATGAGCAGTTCTTC.

The gene calls are TRBV11-1 and TRBJ2-5, with D perhaps matching TRBD2 (6 bases). The CDR3 runs to 18 residues. Germline V lookup: CDR1 SGHAT, CDR2 FQDESV (reference sequence). V lost 3 bases and J 4 bases, leaving 24 bases between the germline ends. CDR3: CASSFGNLRREQLETQYF. For the CDR3, the DNA is TGTGCCAGCAGCTTCGGCAACCTGAGGAGGGAACAACTAGAGACCCAGTACTTC.

The rearrangement links TRBV5-6 to TRBJ1-1, with D tentatively TRBD1 (6 bases). Germline values: CDR1 SGHDT, CDR2 YYEEEE. Trimming pared 4 bases from V and 5 bases from J, leaving 12 bases between. The CDR3 covers 13 residues. The CDR3 protein is CASSADSPTEAFF. CDR3 bases: TGTGCCAGCAGCGCGGACAGTCCGACTGAAGCTTTCTTT.

In nucleotides, the CDR3 is TGTGCCAGCAGCCGACGGCACGAGCAGTACTTC. Protein: CASSRRHEQYF. The chain uses TRBV5-6 and TRBJ2-7, with D unclear. Germline loops: CDR1 SGHDT, CDR2 YYEEEE. CDR3 length equals 11 residues. The ends were cut back, 4 bases at V and 5 bases at J, with 7 bases in the middle.

This clonotype was counted ten times or more. This chain links TRBV5-1 with TRBJ2-1; D not certain. Germline values: CDR1 SGHRS, CDR2 YFSETQ. This CDR3 has 15 residues. V lost 0 bases and J lost 5, with 12 bases in between. The CDR3 nucleotides read TGCGCCAGCAGCTTGGGACACGGACGAGACAATGAGCAGTTCTTC. This translates into CASSLGHGRDNEQFF.

The gene calls are TRBV28 and TRBJ1-1, with unresolved D. Germline CDR1 is MDHEN and CDR2 is SYDVKM. The CDR3 is 13 residues long. With 4 bases removed from V and 2 bases from J, the gap between germline ends came to 8 bases. The CDR3 sequence: CASSWRRNTEAFF. The CDR3 region has the DNA TGTGCCAGCAGTTGGAGACGTAACACTGAAGCTTTCTTT.

This clonotype was detected a few times. Possible read error: a much larger clone is one base away. This chain joins TRBV7-9 and TRBJ2-7; D ambiguous. This CDR3 comprises 11 residues. Germline values: CDR1 SEHNR, CDR2 FQNEAQ (reference sequence). The CDR3 bases are TGTGCCAGCAGCACCTCCTCCGAGCAGTACTTC. Its translation: CASSTSSEQYF.

This clonotype has just a few counts. V is TRBV10-1 and J is TRBJ2-1; 12 nucleotides line up with TRBD2. Germline V CDR1 and CDR2: WNHNN, SYGVQD (reference sequence). V was clipped by 5 bases and J by 9 bases; unmatched bases: 5. The CDR3 is made up of 14 amino acids. CDR3 in amino acids: CASSTSGGFGEQFF. In DNA form, the CDR3 reads TGCGCCAGCAGTACTAGCGGGGGGTTCGGTGAGCAGTTCTTC.

The chain has TRBV5-1 and TRBJ1-2, with D unresolved. The ends were cut back, 0 bases at V and 10 bases at J, with 16 bases in the middle. This CDR3 has 14 residues. Looked up from germline, CDR1 is SGHRS and CDR2 is YFSETQ. CDR3 bases: TGCGCCAGCAGCTTGGGCGGGGTATTCGGTGACTACACCTTC. It translates to CASSLGGVFGDYTF.

The chain recombines TRBV15 with TRBJ2-1, with D uncertain. V was cut by 3 bases and J by 8 bases, with 5 bases left in between. The CDR3 spans 11 residues. The germline V gene encodes CDR1 LNHNV and CDR2 YYDKDF (reference sequence). In DNA form, the CDR3 reads TGTGCCACCAGCAGTCTAGATGAGCAGTTCTTC. It translates to CATSSLDEQFF.

This clonotype was seen a handful of times. The chain joins TRBV20-1 to TRBJ2-5; 7 bases are shared with TRBD2. The CDR3 is made up of 14 amino acids. CDR1 and CDR2 from the germline V gene are DFQATT and SNEGSKA (reference sequence). V lost 3 bases and J lost 2; bases outside the gene matches: 6. The CDR3, as DNA: TGCAGTGCTAGTGGGAGGGGTACTCAAGAGACCCAGTACTTC. Its protein is CSASGRGTQETQYF.

This clonotype turned up a few times. The J gene is TRBJ1-5, the V gene TRBV28, with D possibly TRBD1 on 6 matching bases. Germline values: CDR1 MDHEN, CDR2 SYDVKM. The germline V and J ends were trimmed by 6 bases and 6 bases, with 21 bases remaining between them. The CDR3 runs to 16 residues. The CDR3, as DNA: TGTGCCAGCAGCTGGCCCCCGGGACAAGGTGGTCAGCCCCAGCATTTT. Translated, it gives CASSWPPGQGGQPQHF.

The sample holds a few counts of this clonotype. CDR3 sequence reads: CASFTGTTANTIYF. The CDR3 DNA sequence: TGTGCCAGCTTTACCGGGACTACTGCGAACACCATATATTTT. The chain combines TRBV12-3 or TRBV12-4 with TRBJ1-3; TRBD1 is a possible D gene (5 bases). This CDR3 has 14 amino acids. The V and J ends lost 8 bases and 7 bases respectively, with 18 bases between them.

This chain joins TRBV7-8 and TRBJ2-3, with a weak D call TRBD2 (5 bases). This CDR3 is built from 15 residues. Germline-derived CDR1 and CDR2 are SGHVS and FQNEAQ. V lost 5 bases and J 6 bases, leaving 18 bases between the germline ends. The chain's CDR3 is CASSPIGGLSDTQYF. CDR3 nucleotide sequence: TGTGCCAGCAGCCCGATTGGAGGCTTATCCGATACGCAGTATTTT.

The J gene is TRBJ1-5, the V gene TRBV24-1, with D perhaps TRBD1 (6 bases). Germline assignment: CDR1 KGHDR and CDR2 SFDVKD. The CDR3 covers 15 residues. Trimming cost V 3 bases and J 2 bases, with 10 bases left between them. The CDR3 reads CATSDKGQGNQPQHF. CDR3 coding DNA: TGTGCCACCAGTGATAAGGGACAAGGCAATCAGCCCCAGCATTTT.

This clonotype was seen a handful of times. The chain carries TRBV6-1 and TRBJ2-7; TRBD2 matches at 10 bases. The CDR3 contains 16 residues. V shed 6 bases and J 3 bases; nucleotides not matched to a gene: 11. CDR1 is MNHNS and CDR2 is SASEGT in the germline V gene. The CDR3 DNA reads TGTGCCAGCAGACGAACCCCTAGCGGGAGTATCTACGAGCAGTACTTC. This codes for CASRRTPSGSIYEQYF.

J is TRBJ1-1 and V is TRBV6-5; 7 nucleotides line up with TRBD1. This CDR3 is built from 12 residues. Germline trimming cut 2 bases from V and 11 bases from J; bases unmatched to any gene: 5. Germline V CDR1 and CDR2: MNHEY, SVGAGI. CDR3 bases: TGTGCCAGCAGTTACGTCACAGGGGAGGCTTTCTTT. It yields the protein CASSYVTGEAFF.

This clonotype occurred a few times. V gene TRBV5-1 combines with J gene TRBJ1-5, with unresolved D. The CDR3 is 15 amino acids. The ends were cut back, 4 bases at V and 1 base at J, with 12 bases in the middle. Germline V lookup: CDR1 SGHRS, CDR2 YFSETQ. CDR3 region: CASSPGGQSNQPQHF. CDR3 in DNA: TGCGCCAGCAGCCCGGGAGGCCAAAGCAATCAGCCCCAGCATTTT.